This entry concerns a single T cell receptor (beta chain). Its antigen is not known. Germline CDR1 reads MNHEY; CDR2 reads SVGAGI. The length of the CDR3 is 12 residues. Trimming shortened V by 0 bases and J by 4 bases, and 4 bases separated the two germline ends. Using immunoSEQ multiplex PCR, the repertoire was profiled, and TCRdb retains in-frame clones only, with some absent. The sample contains over 55,000 clones, just under 90% of which appear only once. The entry originates in a study of OX40 agonist ivuxolimab in advanced cancers. General observations from the study: In the 0.1 to 3.0 mg/kg range, CD4+ and CD8+ blood T cells had expanded clonally by week 6. Determination of antigen specificity was not performed for the expanded peripheral T cells.

Autoimmune disease history or systemic immunosuppression disqualified patients. The sample here was CD4+ or CD8+ T cells sorted from blood, taken in a trial of the OX40 agonist ivuxolimab. This sequence joins TRBV6-5 and TRBJ2-7; D is undetermined. The TCR was taken from an adult with an advanced solid tumor such as melanoma, head and neck, liver or kidney cancer. The DNA of the CDR3 is TGTGCCAGCAGTTACTCTTCATACGAGCAGTACTTC. It codes for CASSYSSYEQYF.